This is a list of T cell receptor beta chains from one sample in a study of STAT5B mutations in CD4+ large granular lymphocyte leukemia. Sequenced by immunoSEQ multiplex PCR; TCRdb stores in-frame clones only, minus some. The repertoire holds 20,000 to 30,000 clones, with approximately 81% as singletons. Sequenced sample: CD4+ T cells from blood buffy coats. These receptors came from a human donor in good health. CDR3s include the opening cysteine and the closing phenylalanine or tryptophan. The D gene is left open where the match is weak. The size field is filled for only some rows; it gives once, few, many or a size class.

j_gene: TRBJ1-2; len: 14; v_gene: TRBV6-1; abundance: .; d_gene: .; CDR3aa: CASNTGQMSHGYTF; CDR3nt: TGTGCCAGCAACACAGGGCAGATGTCGCATGGCTACACCTTC
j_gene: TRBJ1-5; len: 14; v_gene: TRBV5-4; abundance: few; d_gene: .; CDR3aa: CASSLMGGSQPQHF; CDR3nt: TGTGCCAGCAGCTTGATGGGGGGCAGTCAGCCCCAGCATTTT
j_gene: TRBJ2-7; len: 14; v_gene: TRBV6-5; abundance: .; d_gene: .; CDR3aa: CASSLDGGRPEQYF; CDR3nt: TGTGCCAGCAGCTTAGACGGGGGGCGGCCCGAGCAGTACTTC
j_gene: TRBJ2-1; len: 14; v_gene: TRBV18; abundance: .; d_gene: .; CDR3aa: CASSPAMQINEQFF; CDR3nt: TGTGCCAGCTCACCAGCGATGCAGATCAATGAGCAGTTCTTC
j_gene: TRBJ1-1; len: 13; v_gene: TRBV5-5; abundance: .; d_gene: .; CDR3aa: CASSLKGDTEAFF; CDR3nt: TGTGCCAGCAGCTTAAAGGGGGACACTGAAGCTTTCTTT
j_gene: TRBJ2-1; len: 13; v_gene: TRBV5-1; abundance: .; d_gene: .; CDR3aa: CASSFGNTREGFF; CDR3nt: TGCGCCAGCAGCTTCGGAAATACTAGAGAGGGCTTCTTC
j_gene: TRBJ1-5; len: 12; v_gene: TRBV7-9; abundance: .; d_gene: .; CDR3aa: CASSLTDQPQHF; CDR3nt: TGTGCCAGCAGCTTGACGGATCAGCCCCAGCATTTT
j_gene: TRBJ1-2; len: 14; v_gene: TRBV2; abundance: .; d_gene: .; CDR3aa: CASIRGEGAEGYTF; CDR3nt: TGTGCCAGCATCCGTGGGGAAGGGGCTGAAGGCTACACCTTC
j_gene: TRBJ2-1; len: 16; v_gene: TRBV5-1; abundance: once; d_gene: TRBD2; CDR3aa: CASSLLAGGPGYEQFF; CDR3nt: TGCGCCAGCAGCTTACTAGCGGGAGGGCCGGGGTATGAGCAGTTCTTC
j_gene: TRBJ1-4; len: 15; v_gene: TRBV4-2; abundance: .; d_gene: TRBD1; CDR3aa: CASSQELTGVEKLFF; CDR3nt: TGTGCCAGCAGCCAAGAACTGACAGGGGTTGAAAAACTGTTTTTT
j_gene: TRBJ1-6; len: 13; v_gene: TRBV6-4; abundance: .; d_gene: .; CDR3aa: CASRATHNSPLHF; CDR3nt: TGTGCCAGCAGGGCCACGCATAATTCACCCCTCCACTTT
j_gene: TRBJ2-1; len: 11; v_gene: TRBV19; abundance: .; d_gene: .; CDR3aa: CASSIEREQFF; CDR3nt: TGTGCCAGTAGTATCGAGAGAGAGCAGTTCTTC
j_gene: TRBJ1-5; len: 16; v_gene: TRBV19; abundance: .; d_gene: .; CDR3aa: CASSIRTVYSNQPQHF; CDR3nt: TGTGCCAGTAGTATTCGGACAGTCTATAGCAATCAGCCCCAGCATTTT
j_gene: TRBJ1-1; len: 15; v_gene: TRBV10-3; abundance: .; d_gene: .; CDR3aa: CAIRNQETSNTEAFF; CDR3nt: TGTGCCATCAGGAATCAAGAAACCTCAAACACTGAAGCTTTCTTT
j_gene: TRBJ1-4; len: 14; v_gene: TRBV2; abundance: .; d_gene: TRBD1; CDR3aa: CASGFTGAWEKLFF; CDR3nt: TGTGCCAGCGGCTTTACAGGGGCGTGGGAAAAACTGTTTTTT
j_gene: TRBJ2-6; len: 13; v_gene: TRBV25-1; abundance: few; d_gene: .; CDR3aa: CASSLAPFGVLTF; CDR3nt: TGTGCCAGCAGTTTAGCGCCCTTTGGGGTCCTGACTTTC
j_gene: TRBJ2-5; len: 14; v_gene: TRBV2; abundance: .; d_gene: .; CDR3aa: CASRPDGGSETQYF; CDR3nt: TGTGCCAGCCGCCCTGACGGTGGTTCGGAGACCCAGTACTTC
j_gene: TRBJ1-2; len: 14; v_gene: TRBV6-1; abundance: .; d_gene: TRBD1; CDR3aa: CASGQAGPNYGYTF; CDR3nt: TGTGCCAGCGGACAGGCGGGCCCTAACTATGGCTACACCTTC
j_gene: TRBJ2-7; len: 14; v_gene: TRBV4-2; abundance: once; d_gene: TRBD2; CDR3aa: CASSQGLAGAEQYF; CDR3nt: TGTGCCAGCAGCCAGGGACTAGCGGGAGCCGAGCAGTACTTC
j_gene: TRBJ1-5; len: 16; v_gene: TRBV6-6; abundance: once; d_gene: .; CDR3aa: CASTKTTDLNDQPQHF; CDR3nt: TGTGCCAGCACCAAAACGACAGACCTGAACGATCAGCCCCAGCATTTT
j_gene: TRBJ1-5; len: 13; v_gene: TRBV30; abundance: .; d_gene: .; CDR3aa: CAWSGQPNQPQHF; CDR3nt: TGTGCCTGGAGTGGCCAGCCAAATCAGCCCCAGCATTTT
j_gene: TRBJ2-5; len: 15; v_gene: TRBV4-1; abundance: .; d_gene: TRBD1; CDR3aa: CASSQVGGQGETQYF; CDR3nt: TGCGCCAGCAGCCAAGTGGGAGGACAGGGGGAGACCCAGTACTTC
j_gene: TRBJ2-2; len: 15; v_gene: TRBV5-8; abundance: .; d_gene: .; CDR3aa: CASSWAGLRTGELFF; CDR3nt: TGTGCCAGCAGCTGGGCGGGATTGCGGACCGGGGAGCTGTTTTTT
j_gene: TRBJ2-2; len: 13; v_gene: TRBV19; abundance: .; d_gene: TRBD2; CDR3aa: CAAGGANTGELFF; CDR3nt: TGTGCCGCGGGGGGGGCGAACACCGGGGAGCTGTTTTTT
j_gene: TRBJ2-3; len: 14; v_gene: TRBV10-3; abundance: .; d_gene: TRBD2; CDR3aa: CAICSGRGTDTQYF; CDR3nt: TGTGCCATCTGCTCAGGGAGGGGCACAGATACGCAGTATTTT
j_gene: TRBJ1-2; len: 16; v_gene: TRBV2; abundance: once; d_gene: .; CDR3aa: CASSEGWAADLDGYTF; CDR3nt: TGTGCCAGCAGTGAAGGTTGGGCAGCCGACCTGGATGGCTACACCTTC
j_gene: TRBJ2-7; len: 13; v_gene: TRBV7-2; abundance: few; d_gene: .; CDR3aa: CASSPSAGYEQYF; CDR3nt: TGTGCCAGCAGCCCGTCGGCTGGCTACGAGCAGTACTTC
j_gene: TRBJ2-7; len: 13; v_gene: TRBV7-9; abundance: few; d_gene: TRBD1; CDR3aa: CASSLSGTEEQYF; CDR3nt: TGTGCCAGCAGCTTATCCGGGACAGAAGAGCAGTACTTC
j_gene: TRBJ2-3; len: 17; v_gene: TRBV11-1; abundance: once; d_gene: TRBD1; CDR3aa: CASSLRGTGGFTDTQYF; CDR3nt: TGTGCCAGCAGCTTAAGAGGGACAGGGGGCTTCACAGATACGCAGTATTTT
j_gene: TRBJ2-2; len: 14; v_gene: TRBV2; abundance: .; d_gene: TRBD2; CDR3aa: CASRPGTRAGELFF; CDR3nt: TGTGCCAGCAGGCCCGGGACTAGGGCCGGGGAGCTGTTTTTT
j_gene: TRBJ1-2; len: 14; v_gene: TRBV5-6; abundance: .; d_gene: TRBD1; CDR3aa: CASSHRQGRYGYTF; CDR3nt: TGTGCCAGCAGTCATAGACAGGGTCGCTATGGCTACACCTTC
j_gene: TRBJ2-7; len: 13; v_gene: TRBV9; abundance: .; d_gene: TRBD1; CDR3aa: CASSVGQASEQYF; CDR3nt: TGTGCCAGCAGCGTCGGACAGGCCTCAGAGCAGTACTTC
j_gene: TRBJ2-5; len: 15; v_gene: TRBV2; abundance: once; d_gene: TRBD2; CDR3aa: CASSGLAGRQETQYF; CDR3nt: TGTGCCAGTTCCGGACTAGCGGGCCGTCAAGAGACCCAGTACTTC
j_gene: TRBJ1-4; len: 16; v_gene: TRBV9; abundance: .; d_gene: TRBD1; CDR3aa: CASSGERTGLNEKLFF; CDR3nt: TGTGCCAGCAGCGGAGAAAGGACAGGACTTAATGAAAAACTGTTTTTT
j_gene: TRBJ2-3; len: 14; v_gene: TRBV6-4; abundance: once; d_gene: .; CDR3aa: CASSGEFGTDTQYF; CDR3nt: TGTGCCAGCAGTGGAGAGTTTGGCACAGATACGCAGTATTTT
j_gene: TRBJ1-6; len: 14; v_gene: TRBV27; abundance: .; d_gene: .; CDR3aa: CASSSPDRNSPLHF; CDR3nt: TGTGCCAGCAGTTCTCCCGACAGAAATTCACCCCTCCACTTT
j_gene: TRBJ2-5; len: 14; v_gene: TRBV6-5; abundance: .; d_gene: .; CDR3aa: CASSATRIQETQYF; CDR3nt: TGTGCCAGCAGTGCCACGCGAATTCAAGAGACCCAGTACTTC
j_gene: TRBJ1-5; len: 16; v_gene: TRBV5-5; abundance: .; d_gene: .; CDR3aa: CASSLAPIRVDQPQHF; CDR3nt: TGTGCCAGCAGCTTGGCCCCCATCAGGGTGGATCAGCCCCAGCATTTT
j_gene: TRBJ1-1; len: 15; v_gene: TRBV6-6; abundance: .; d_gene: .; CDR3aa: CASSYGGGGNTEAFF; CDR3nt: TGTGCCAGCAGTTATGGGGGCGGGGGAAACACTGAAGCTTTCTTT
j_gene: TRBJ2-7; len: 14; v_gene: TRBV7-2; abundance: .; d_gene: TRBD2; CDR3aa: CASSSGLAGGEQYF; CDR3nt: TGTGCCAGCAGCTCCGGACTAGCGGGAGGCGAGCAGTACTTC
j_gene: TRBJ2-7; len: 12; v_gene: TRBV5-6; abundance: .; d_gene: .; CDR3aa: CASSQRGVAQYF; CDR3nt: TGTGCCAGCAGCCAGCGCGGGGTCGCGCAGTACTTC
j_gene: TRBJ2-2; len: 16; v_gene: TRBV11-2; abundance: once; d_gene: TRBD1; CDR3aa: CASSSPLGQFTGELFF; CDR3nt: TGTGCCAGCAGCTCTCCCCTGGGACAGTTCACCGGGGAGCTGTTTTTT
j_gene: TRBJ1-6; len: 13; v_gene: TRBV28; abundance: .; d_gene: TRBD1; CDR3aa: CASRDRENSPLHF; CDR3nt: TGTGCCAGCAGGGACAGGGAGAATTCACCCCTCCACTTT
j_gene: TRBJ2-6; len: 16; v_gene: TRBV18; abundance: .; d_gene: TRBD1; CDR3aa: CASSRDREAGANVLTF; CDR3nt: TGTGCCAGCTCACGGGACAGGGAGGCTGGGGCCAACGTCCTGACTTTC
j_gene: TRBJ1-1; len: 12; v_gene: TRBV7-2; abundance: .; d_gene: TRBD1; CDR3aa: CVTHRGVPEAFF; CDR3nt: TGCGTGACGCACAGGGGGGTACCTGAAGCTTTCTTT
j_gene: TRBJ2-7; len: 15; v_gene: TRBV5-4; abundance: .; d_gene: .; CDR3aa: CASSLRDGSSYEQYF; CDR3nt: TGTGCCAGCAGCCTAAGGGACGGCAGCTCCTACGAGCAGTACTTC
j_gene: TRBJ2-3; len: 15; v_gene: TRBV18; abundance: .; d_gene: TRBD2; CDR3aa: CASSPRREGPDTQYF; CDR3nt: TGTGCCAGCTCACCGCGCCGGGAGGGCCCAGATACGCAGTATTTT
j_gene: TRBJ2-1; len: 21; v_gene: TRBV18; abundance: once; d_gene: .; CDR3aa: CASSPGVARPAALSSYNEQFF; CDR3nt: TGTGCCAGCTCACCTGGAGTAGCGCGGCCCGCCGCACTAAGCTCCTACAATGAGCAGTTCTTC
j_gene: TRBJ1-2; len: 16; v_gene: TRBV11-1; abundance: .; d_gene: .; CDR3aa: CASSLATAKGGYGYTF; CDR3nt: TGTGCCAGCAGCTTAGCGACGGCAAAGGGTGGCTATGGCTACACCTTC
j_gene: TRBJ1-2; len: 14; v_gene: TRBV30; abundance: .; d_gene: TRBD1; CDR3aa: CAWSDRGLLSGYTF; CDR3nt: TGTGCCTGGAGTGATAGGGGGCTCCTCTCAGGCTACACCTTC
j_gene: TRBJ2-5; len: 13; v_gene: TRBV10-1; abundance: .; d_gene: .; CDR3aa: CASSVQDWETQYF; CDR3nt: TGCGCCAGCAGTGTGCAGGACTGGGAGACCCAGTACTTC
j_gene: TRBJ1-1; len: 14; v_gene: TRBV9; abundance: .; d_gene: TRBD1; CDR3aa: CASRPGQGNTEAFF; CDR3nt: TGTGCCAGCAGACCGGGACAGGGGAACACTGAAGCTTTCTTT